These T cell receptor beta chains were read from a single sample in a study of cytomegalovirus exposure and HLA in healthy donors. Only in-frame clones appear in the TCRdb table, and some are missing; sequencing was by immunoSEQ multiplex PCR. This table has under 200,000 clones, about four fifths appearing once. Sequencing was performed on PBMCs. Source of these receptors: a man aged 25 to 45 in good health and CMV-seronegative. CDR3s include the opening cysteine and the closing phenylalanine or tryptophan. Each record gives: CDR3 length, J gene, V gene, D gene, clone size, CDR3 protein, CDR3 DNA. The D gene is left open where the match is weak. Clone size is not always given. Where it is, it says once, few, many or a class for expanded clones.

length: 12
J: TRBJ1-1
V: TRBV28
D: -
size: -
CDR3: CASRLGDTEAFF
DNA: TGTGCCAGCAGGCTCGGGGACACTGAAGCTTTCTTT

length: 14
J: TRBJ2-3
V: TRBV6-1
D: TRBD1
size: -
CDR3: CASSWDRNADTQYF
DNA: TGTGCCAGCAGCTGGGACAGAAACGCAGATACGCAGTATTTT

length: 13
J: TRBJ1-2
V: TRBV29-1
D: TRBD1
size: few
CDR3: CSVGTGQGYGYTF
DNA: TGCAGCGTTGGCACCGGACAGGGATATGGCTACACCTTC

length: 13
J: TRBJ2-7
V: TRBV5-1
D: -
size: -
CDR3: CASLSLLGDEQYF
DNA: TGCGCCAGCCTATCCCTTCTGGGCGACGAGCAGTACTTC

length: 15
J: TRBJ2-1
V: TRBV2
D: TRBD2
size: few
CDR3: CASRRLAGGTDEQFF
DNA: TGTGCCAGCAGAAGACTAGCGGGGGGAACCGATGAGCAGTTCTTC

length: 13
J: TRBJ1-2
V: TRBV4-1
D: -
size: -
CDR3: CASSPRTDDGYTF
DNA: TGCGCCAGCAGCCCCAGGACAGATGATGGCTACACCTTC

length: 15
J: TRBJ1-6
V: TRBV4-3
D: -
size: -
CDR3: CASSQGRQGNSPLHF
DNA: TGCGCCAGCAGCCAAGGTAGGCAGGGAAATTCACCCCTCCACTTT

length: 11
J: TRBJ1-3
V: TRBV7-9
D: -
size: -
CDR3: CASSSGLELNF
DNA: TGTGCCAGCAGCTCCGGACTGGAACTTAATTTT

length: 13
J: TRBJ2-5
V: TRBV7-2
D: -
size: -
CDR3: CASSLGTQETQYF
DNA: TGTGCCAGCAGCTTAGGGACACAAGAGACCCAGTACTTC

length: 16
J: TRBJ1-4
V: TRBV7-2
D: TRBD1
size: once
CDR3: CASSPPPGQGTEKLFF
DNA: TGTGCCAGCAGCCCCCCCCCGGGACAGGGGACAGAAAAACTGTTTTTT

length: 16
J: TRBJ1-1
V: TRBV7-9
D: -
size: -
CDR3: CSSSDPGDRPNTEAFF
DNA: TGTTCCAGCAGCGACCCAGGGGATCGTCCGAACACTGAAGCTTTCTTT

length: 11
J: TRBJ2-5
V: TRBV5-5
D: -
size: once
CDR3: CASRLQETQYF
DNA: TGTGCCAGCAGACTACAAGAGACCCAGTACTTC

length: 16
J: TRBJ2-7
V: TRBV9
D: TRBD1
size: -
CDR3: CASSAPKRQGAYEQYF
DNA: TGTGCCAGCAGCGCTCCTAAACGACAGGGGGCCTACGAGCAGTACTTC

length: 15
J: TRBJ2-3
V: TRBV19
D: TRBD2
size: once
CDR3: CASSPLAGVTDTQYF
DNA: TGTGCCAGTAGTCCACTAGCGGGAGTTACAGATACGCAGTATTTT

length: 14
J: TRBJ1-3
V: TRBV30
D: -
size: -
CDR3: CAWSPQGGTVISYF
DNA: TGTGCCTGGAGTCCTCAGGGCGGCACAGTAATTTCTTATTTT

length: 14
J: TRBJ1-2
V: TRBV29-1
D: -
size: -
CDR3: CSVVLPGSNYGYTF
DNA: TGCAGCGTAGTCCTTCCCGGGTCGAACTATGGCTACACCTTC

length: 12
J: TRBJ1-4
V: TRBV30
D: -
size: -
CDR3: CAWTPNVEKLFF
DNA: TGTGCCTGGACCCCTAATGTGGAAAAACTGTTTTTT

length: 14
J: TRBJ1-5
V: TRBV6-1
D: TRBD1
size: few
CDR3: CASNLQGDGQPQHF
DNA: TGTGCCAGCAATTTACAGGGGGACGGTCAGCCCCAGCATTTT

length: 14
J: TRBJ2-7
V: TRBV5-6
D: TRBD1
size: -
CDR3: CASSMGQGRYEQYF
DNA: TGTGCCAGCAGCATGGGACAGGGACGGTACGAGCAGTACTTC

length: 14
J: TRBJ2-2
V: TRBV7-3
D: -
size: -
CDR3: CASSPGLITGELFF
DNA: TGTGCCAGCAGCCCGGGACTTATCACCGGGGAGCTGTTTTTT

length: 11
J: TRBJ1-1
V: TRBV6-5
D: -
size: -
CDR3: CAAGRHTEAFF
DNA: TGTGCCGCGGGTCGGCACACTGAAGCTTTCTTT

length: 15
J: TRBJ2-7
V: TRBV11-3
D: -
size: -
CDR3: CASSYCGKGSYEQYF
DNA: TGTGCCAGCAGCTATTGCGGGAAAGGTTCCTACGAGCAGTACTTC

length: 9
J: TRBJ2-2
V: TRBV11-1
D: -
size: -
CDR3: CASNSGLFF
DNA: TGTGCCAGCAACTCAGGGCTGTTTTTT

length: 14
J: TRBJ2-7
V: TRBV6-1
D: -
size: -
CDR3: CASTPSLRLYEQYF
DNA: TGTGCCAGCACCCCCTCACTGAGGCTCTACGAGCAGTACTTC

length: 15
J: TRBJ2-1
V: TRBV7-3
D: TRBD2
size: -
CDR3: CASSPLAGGLNEQFF
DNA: TGTGCCAGCAGCCCCCTAGCGGGGGGCCTCAATGAGCAGTTCTTC

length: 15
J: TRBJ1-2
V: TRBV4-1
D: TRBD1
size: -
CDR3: CASSPILDRVDGYTF
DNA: TGCGCCAGCAGCCCCATTTTGGACAGGGTCGATGGCTACACCTTC

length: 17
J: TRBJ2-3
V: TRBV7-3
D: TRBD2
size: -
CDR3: CASSAKRGRGGTDTQYF
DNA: TGTGCCAGCAGCGCGAAAAGGGGCCGGGGGGGCACAGATACGCAGTATTTT

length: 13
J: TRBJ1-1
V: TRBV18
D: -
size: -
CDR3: CASGGGPNTEAFF
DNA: TGTGCCAGCGGGGGGGGCCCGAACACTGAAGCTTTCTTT

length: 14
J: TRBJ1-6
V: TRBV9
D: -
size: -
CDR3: CASSVGTDNSPLHF
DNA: TGTGCCAGCAGCGTAGGGACAGATAATTCACCCCTCCACTTT

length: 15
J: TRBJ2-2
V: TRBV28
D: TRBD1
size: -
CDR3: CASSSGTEGTGELFF
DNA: TGTGCCAGCAGCTCCGGGACAGAGGGCACCGGGGAGCTGTTTTTT

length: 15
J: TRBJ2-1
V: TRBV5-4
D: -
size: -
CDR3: CASSLGLSSYNEQFF
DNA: TGTGCCAGCAGCTTGGGACTGAGCTCCTACAATGAGCAGTTCTTC

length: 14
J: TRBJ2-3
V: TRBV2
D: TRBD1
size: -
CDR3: CASSAGQGTDTQYF
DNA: TGTGCCAGCAGCGCCGGACAGGGCACAGATACGCAGTATTTT

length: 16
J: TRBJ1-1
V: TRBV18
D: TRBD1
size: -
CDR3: CASSPSQDRQSTEAFF
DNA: TGTGCCAGCTCACCCAGTCAGGACAGGCAAAGCACTGAAGCTTTCTTT

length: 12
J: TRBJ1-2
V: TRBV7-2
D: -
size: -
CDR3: CASSLGWRGYTF
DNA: TGTGCCAGCAGCCTAGGGTGGCGGGGCTACACCTTC

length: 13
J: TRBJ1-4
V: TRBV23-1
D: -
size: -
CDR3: CASSQSAPVKLFF
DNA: TGCGCCAGCAGTCAATCTGCGCCTGTTAAACTGTTTTTT

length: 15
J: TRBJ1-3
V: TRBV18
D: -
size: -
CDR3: CASSGPGKAGNTIYF
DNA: TGTGCCAGCTCAGGACCAGGGAAGGCTGGAAACACCATATATTTT

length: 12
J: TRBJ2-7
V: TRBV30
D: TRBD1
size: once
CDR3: CAWSQGAGEQYF
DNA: TGTGCCTGGTCCCAGGGGGCAGGTGAGCAGTACTTC

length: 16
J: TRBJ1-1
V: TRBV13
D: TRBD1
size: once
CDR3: CASSLRLGTAGTEAFF
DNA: TGTGCCAGCAGCTTAAGGCTCGGGACAGCGGGCACTGAAGCTTTCTTT

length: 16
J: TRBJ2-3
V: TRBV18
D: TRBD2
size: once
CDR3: CASSPGAGGDTDTQYF
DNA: TGTGCCAGCTCACCAGGAGCGGGGGGCGACACAGATACGCAGTATTTT

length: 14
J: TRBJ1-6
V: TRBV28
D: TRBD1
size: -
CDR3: CASSAGTDNSPLHF
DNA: TGTGCCAGCAGTGCCGGGACAGATAATTCACCCCTCCACTTT

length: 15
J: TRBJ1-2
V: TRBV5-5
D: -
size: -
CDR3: CASSSTGTSNYGYTF
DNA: TGTGCCAGCAGCTCCACTGGGACATCTAACTATGGCTACACCTTC

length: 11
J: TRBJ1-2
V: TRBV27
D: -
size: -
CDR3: CASGPNYGYTF
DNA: TGTGCCAGCGGGCCAAACTATGGCTACACCTTC

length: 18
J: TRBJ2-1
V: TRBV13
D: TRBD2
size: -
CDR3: CASSSPGLAGGAYNEQFF
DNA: TGTGCCAGCAGCTCCCCCGGATTGGCGGGAGGGGCCTACAATGAGCAGTTCTTC

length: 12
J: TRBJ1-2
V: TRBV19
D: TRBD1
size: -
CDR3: CASSGTGDGYTF
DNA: TGTGCCAGTAGCGGAACAGGGGATGGCTACACCTTC

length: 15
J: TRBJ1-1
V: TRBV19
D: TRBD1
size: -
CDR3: CASRPDRVGGTEAFF
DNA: TGTGCCAGTAGGCCTGACAGGGTAGGGGGAACTGAAGCTTTCTTT

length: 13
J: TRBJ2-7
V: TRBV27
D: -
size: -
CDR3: CASSFGQSYEQYF
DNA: TGTGCCAGCAGTTTCGGACAGTCCTACGAGCAGTACTTC

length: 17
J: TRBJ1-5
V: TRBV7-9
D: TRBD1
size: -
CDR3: CASSFKSGTDSNQPQHF
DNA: TGTGCCAGCAGCTTCAAATCCGGGACAGATAGCAATCAGCCCCAGCATTTT

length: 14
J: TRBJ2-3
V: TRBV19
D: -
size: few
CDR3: CASSVWGDTDTQYF
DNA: TGTGCCAGTAGTGTATGGGGGGACACAGATACGCAGTATTTT

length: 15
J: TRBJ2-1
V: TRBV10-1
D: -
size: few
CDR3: CASSDGAGAYNEQFF
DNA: TGCGCCAGCAGTGATGGGGCGGGGGCTTACAATGAGCAGTTCTTC

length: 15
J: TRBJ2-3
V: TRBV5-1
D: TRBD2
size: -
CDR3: CASRSSGGHTDTQYF
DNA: TGCGCCAGCCGTAGTAGCGGGGGGCACACAGATACGCAGTATTTT

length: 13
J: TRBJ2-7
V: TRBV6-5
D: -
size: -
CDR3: CATTGTILYEQYF
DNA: TGTGCCACCACAGGGACGATTTTGTACGAGCAGTACTTC

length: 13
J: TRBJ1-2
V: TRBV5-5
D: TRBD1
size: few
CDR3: CASSSRGQRGYTF
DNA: TGTGCCAGCAGCTCTAGGGGGCAGCGGGGCTACACCTTC

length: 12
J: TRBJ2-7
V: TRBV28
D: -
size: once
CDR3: CASNGREYEQYF
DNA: TGTGCCAGCAACGGCCGGGAATACGAGCAGTACTTC

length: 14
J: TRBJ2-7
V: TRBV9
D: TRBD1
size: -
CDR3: CASSPPTGDYEQYF
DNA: TGTGCCAGCAGCCCCCCGACAGGGGACTACGAGCAGTACTTC

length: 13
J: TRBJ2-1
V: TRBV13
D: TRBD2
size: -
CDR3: CASSRTSVNEQFF
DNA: TGTGCCAGCAGCCGGACTAGCGTCAATGAGCAGTTCTTC

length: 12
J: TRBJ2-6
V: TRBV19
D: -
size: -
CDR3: CASFSGANVLTF
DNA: TGTGCCAGCTTCTCTGGGGCCAACGTCCTGACTTTC

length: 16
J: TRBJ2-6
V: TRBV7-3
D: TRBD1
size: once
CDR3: CASSLQGAKGANVLTF
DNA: TGTGCCAGCAGCTTACAGGGGGCAAAAGGGGCCAACGTCCTGACTTTC

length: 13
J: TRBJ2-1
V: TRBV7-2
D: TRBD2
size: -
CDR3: CASSLGLAEWQFF
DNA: TGTGCCAGCAGCTTAGGGCTAGCGGAGTGGCAGTTCTTC